The present entry profiles one T cell receptor beta chain with its context. These data come from a study of CD8 T cells in Susac syndrome. Study context: Patients with Susac syndrome were therapy-naive, taking corticosteroids, with some also receiving intravenous immunoglobulin, or taking intravenous immunoglobulin alone at the time their blood was drawn.

CDR3 size: 17 residues. Per the germline V gene, CDR1 is LGHNA and CDR2 is YSLEER. Trimming took off 0 bases at V and 0 bases at J, with 12 bases between the two ends. Reverse transcription of roughly 0.5 to 1 ug RNA was performed with random hexamers. TCRdb re-called the immunoSEQ multiplex PCR reads through MiXCR, storing one row per CDR3 protein. The repertoire has around 90,000 distinct CDR3 sequences, roughly 96% of them found once; the top ten carry 0.5% to 0.8%. TEMRA cells were FACS-enriched and CD8+ and CD4+ T cells negatively isolated. The rearrangement links TRBV4-3 to TRBJ1-3; D is unresolved. Source material: CD8+ T cells from PBMCs. The TCR comes from a human donor with Susac syndrome. CDR3 sequence: CASSQDRALSSGNTIYF. CDR3 DNA: TGCGCCAGCAGCCAAGATCGAGCGCTGAGCTCTGGAAACACCATATATTTT.